Sequencing of this T cell receptor beta chain was carried out in a study of blood T cell repertoires in COVID-19. Study background: There were acute and convalescent COVID-19 samples, and they came from the United States, Italy and Spain.

Methods used by the authors: Reference gene primer amplification yielded estimated nucleated cell counts. The method was immunoSEQ multiplex PCR; TCRdb's version includes in-frame clones alone and lacks a portion of them. V, J and clone size are those of that table, while D and trimming were read from the DNA. The sample yields approximately 440,000 clones, more than 70% seen once. V was pared by 0 bases and J by 3 bases, with 12 bases between. From germline, CDR1 is SGDLS and CDR2 YYNGEE. This CDR3 contains 16 residues. This TCR was sampled from a woman aged 50 to 65 with COVID-19, enrolled during active disease. This chain uses TRBV9 with TRBJ2-2; no clear D gene. The sequenced sample consisted of peripheral blood. This CDR3 reads CASSVDSLPDTGELFF. CDR3 sequence (DNA): TGTGCCAGCAGCGTAGATTCCCTCCCCGACACCGGGGAGCTGTTTTTT.